Below, 16 T cell receptor beta chains from the same sample are listed, as sequenced in a study of shared clonotypes between healthy human individuals. CD45RO-negative cells were positively selected for CCR7, leaving out terminally differentiated effector memory CD45RA+ cells. Sequenced by immunoSEQ multiplex PCR; TCRdb stores in-frame clones only, minus some. The sample lists about 1,800,000 clones, over 85% occurring once. The sequenced material came from naive CD8+ T cells sorted from blood. All receptors derive from a man between 18 and 35 years old in good health.

The chain is built from TRBV7-8 and TRBJ2-7; TRBD2 is a possible D gene (6 bases). CDR3 size: 13 residues. The germline V and J ends were trimmed by 5 bases and 2 bases, with 10 bases remaining between them. The germline V gene has CDR1 SGHVS and CDR2 FQNEAQ. This chain's CDR3 is CASSGGLPYEQYF. The CDR3 DNA reads as TGTGCCAGCAGCGGGGGACTCCCCTACGAGCAGTACTTC.

The rearrangement uses TRBV4-1 and TRBJ2-5; 10 bases fit TRBD1. The CDR3 length is 15 residues. Trimming removed 4 bases from V and 4 bases from J; junction bases left unmatched: 6. Germline V lookup: CDR1 MGHRA, CDR2 YSYEKL. CDR3 protein: CASSPGQGTPETQYF. Written as DNA, the CDR3 is TGCGCCAGCAGCCCGGGACAGGGGACCCCAGAGACCCAGTACTTC.

The chain employs TRBV13 and TRBJ2-2, with TRBD2 identical over 9 bases. V gave up 5 bases and J gave up 4 bases; unmatched junction bases: 5. Germline V CDR1 and CDR2: PRHDT, FYEKMQ (reference sequence). The CDR3 sequence is 15 residues long. CDR3 DNA sequence: TGTGCCAGCAGCGTCGGACTAGCGTCCACCGGGGAGCTGTTTTTT. It yields the protein CASSVGLASTGELFF.

The chain couples TRBV13 to TRBJ1-2; D unclear. This CDR3 has 14 residues. CDR1 PRHDT and CDR2 FYEKMQ come from the germline V gene (reference sequence). V lost 1 base and J 2 bases, leaving 8 bases between the germline ends. CDR3 amino acids: CASSLASANYGYTF. Here the CDR3 DNA reads TGTGCCAGCAGCTTAGCATCGGCAAACTATGGCTACACCTTC.

Turning to this clone: Different DNA sequences within this sample yield the same CDR3. V and J are TRBV4-1 and TRBJ1-1; no clear D gene. This CDR3 comprises 13 residues. V was clipped by 4 bases and J by 0 bases, with 6 bases between them. CDR1 and CDR2 (germline): MGHRA, YSYEKL. In nucleotides, the CDR3 is TGCGCCAGCAGCCTGACTGTGAACACTGAAGCTTTCTTT. Its translation is CASSLTVNTEAFF.

The chain couples TRBV2 to TRBJ2-3; D is perhaps TRBD2 (7 bases). Germline lookup yields CDR1 SNHLY and CDR2 FYNNEI. This CDR3 is built from 16 residues. V was pared by 4 bases and J by 0 bases, with 14 bases between. The CDR3 sequence is CASSAGGPLSTDTQYF. In DNA, the CDR3 is TGTGCCAGCAGTGCGGGGGGCCCCCTCAGCACAGATACGCAGTATTTT.

The chain couples TRBV11-2 to TRBJ2-5; 7 bases are a match to TRBD2. The length of the CDR3 is 15 residues. V shed 5 bases and J 5 bases; nucleotides not matched to a gene: 11. Germline values: CDR1 SGHAT, CDR2 FQNNGV. CDR3 protein: CASSRGAGPGETQYF. The CDR3 DNA is TGTGCCAGCAGCCGCGGAGCGGGGCCGGGGGAGACCCAGTACTTC. The full variable domain, with the rest looked up from reference TRBV11-2 and TRBJ2-5, is EAGVAQSPRYKIIEKRQSVAFWCNPISGHATLYWYQQILGQGPKLLIQFQNNGVVDDSQLPKDRFSAERLKGVDSTLKIQPAKLEDSAVYLCASSRGAGPGETQYFGPGTRLLVL.

The rearrangement links TRBV2 to TRBJ2-3; 12 bases are a match to TRBD1. Germline assignment: CDR1 SNHLY and CDR2 FYNNEI. With 9 bases clipped from V and 6 bases from J, the junction kept 16 bases outside the gene matches. The CDR3 extends over 17 amino acids. Here the CDR3 reads CARSPAPGTGGLDTQYF. The DNA of the CDR3 is TGTGCCAGGAGTCCCGCTCCCGGGACAGGGGGCTTGGATACGCAGTATTTT.

Points on this clone: The sample contains more than one DNA sequence encoding this CDR3. The chain links TRBV5-4 to TRBJ2-7; tentatively, D is TRBD1 or TRBD2 (5 bases each). Trimming took off 3 bases at V and 3 bases at J, with 10 bases between the two ends. CDR3 length: 13 amino acids. CDR1 is SGHNT and CDR2 is YYREEE in the germline V gene (reference sequence). CDR3 residues: CASSSGPSYEQYF. CDR3 nucleotide sequence: TGTGCCAGCAGCTCGGGACCGAGCTACGAGCAGTACTTC.

The chain has TRBV27 and TRBJ2-7; possibly TRBD1 or TRBD2 for D (5 bases each). The germline gives CDR1 MNHEY, CDR2 SMNVEV (reference sequence). The CDR3 covers 14 residues. The V gene lost 2 bases and the J gene lost 6 bases, with 14 bases spanning the gap. CDR3 region: CASSLRQVGGEQYF. The CDR3 DNA is TGTGCCAGCAGTTTAAGGCAGGTTGGGGGCGAGCAGTACTTC.

The table lists this clone with a count of one. This chain uses TRBV7-6 with TRBJ2-3, with TRBD2 matching 8 bases. The CDR3 runs 15 residues. The germline gives CDR1 SGHVS, CDR2 FNYEAQ. The trim removed 5 bases at V and 0 bases at J, leaving 4 bases unmatched. The CDR3 is CASSLGRASTDTQYF. CDR3 in DNA: TGTGCCAGCAGCCTCGGGAGGGCTAGCACAGATACGCAGTATTTT.

In DNA, the CDR3 is TGCAGCGCCGTGGACAGGGAGGCTGGCTACACCTTC. Translation: CSAVDREAGYTF. The chain is built from TRBV29-1 and TRBJ1-2; 8 nucleotides match TRBD1. The germline V gene encodes CDR1 SQVTM and CDR2 ANQGSEA. This CDR3 contains 12 residues. Germline trimming cut 7 bases from V and 7 bases from J; bases unmatched to any gene: 8.

A remark on this clone: This sample includes further DNA sequences coding for the same CDR3. The chain has TRBV9 and TRBJ2-7; no reliable D call. V shed 4 bases and J shed 2 bases, with 10 bases lying between them. CDR3 length: 13 amino acids. CDR1 SGDLS and CDR2 YYNGEE come from the germline V gene. CDR3 sequence reads: CASSLTPTYEQYF. In DNA form, the CDR3 reads TGTGCCAGCAGCCTAACCCCGACCTACGAGCAGTACTTC.

The chain carries TRBV6-1 and TRBJ2-7, with TRBD1 matching over 9 bases. Losses at the gene ends were 4 bases for V and 4 bases for J; bases not matched to a gene: 20. The CDR3 covers 19 residues. Germline CDR1 MNHNS, CDR2 SASEGT. DNA of the CDR3: TGTGCCAGCAGTGTCTCCCCGGGACAGGGTTATGGACGGGGGTACGAGCAGTACTTC. Its translation: CASSVSPGQGYGRGYEQYF.

The chain carries TRBV7-9 and TRBJ1-1; D ambiguous. Trimming pared 5 bases from V and 3 bases from J, leaving 16 bases between. CDR1 and CDR2 (germline): SEHNR, FQNEAQ (reference sequence). This CDR3 has 15 residues. CDR3: CASSAQRNADTEAFF. The CDR3 DNA is TGTGCCAGCAGCGCACAACGTAATGCCGACACTGAAGCTTTCTTT.

This chain joins TRBV18 and TRBJ2-7; 7 bases agree with TRBD1. Per germline, CDR1 KGHSH and CDR2 LQKENI. V shed 3 bases and J 0 bases; nucleotides not matched to a gene: 2. This CDR3 spans 14 amino acids. CDR3: CASSPEGASYEQYF. CDR3 in DNA: TGTGCCAGCTCACCTGAGGGGGCCTCCTACGAGCAGTACTTC.